These T cell receptor beta chains were read from a single sample in a study of shared T cell receptors in the human thymus. Measured with immunoSEQ multiplex PCR; TCRdb has only the in-frame clones, and not every one. The sample holds just under 550,000 clones, approximately 80% seen once. This same sample was also taken into another study, of human thymus T cells.

Material for sequencing was thymocytes. The receptor source for this set is a boy in the first two years of life with a congenital heart defect. The CDR3 runs from the conserved cysteine through the conserved F or W. A D gene is named only where the DNA matches it firmly. Expanded clones are given a class, and other clones once, few, many or no size at all.

TRBJ2-2 | TRBV14 | . | . | TGTGCCAGCAGCCAAGATGTTCCGGGATTGGGGTGGGACACCGGGGAGCTGTTTTTT | CASSQDVPGLGWDTGELFF
TRBJ2-1 | TRBV29-1 | . | TRBD2 | TGCAGCGTTGTACTAGCGAGATACAATGAGCAGTTCTTC | CSVVLARYNEQFF
TRBJ1-1 | TRBV29-1 | few | . | TGCAGCGTGCAGGGCACGTCTACGACTGAAGCTTTCTTT | CSVQGTSTTEAFF
TRBJ2-7 | TRBV27 | . | TRBD2 | TGTGCCAGCAGAAAGCGGGAGGGGACCTACGAGCAGTACTTC | CASRKREGTYEQYF
TRBJ2-1 | TRBV15 | . | TRBD2 | TGTGCCACCAGCACAACTAGCGGGAGGGCAGACAATGAGCAGTTCTTC | CATSTTSGRADNEQFF
TRBJ2-1 | TRBV5-4 | . | . | TGTGCCAGCAGCTTGCCAGCGAATGAGCAGTTCTTC | CASSLPANEQFF
TRBJ2-3 | TRBV5-4 | . | . | TGTGCCAGCAGTGGCGGCGCTCCCACAGATACGCAGTATTTT | CASSGGAPTDTQYF
TRBJ2-3 | TRBV9 | once | TRBD2 | TGTGCCAGCAGCGTGATGGCGGGAGGGAGGGCAGATACGCAGTATTTT | CASSVMAGGRADTQYF
TRBJ1-1 | TRBV6-1 | . | . | TGTGCCAGCAGTGTTCCAAGGGAAGGGGTAGCTTTCTTT | CASSVPREGVAFF
TRBJ1-5 | TRBV4-3 | . | . | TGCGCCAGCAGCCAAGACGGATGGCCGGGGAAGGGAAGCTTTCCACAGCCCCAGCATTTT | CASSQDGWPGKGSFPQPQHF
TRBJ1-2 | TRBV27 | few | . | TGTGCCAGCAGGGCGTGGGCAGGGCCGTTCTATGGCTACACCTTC | CASRAWAGPFYGYTF
TRBJ2-1 | TRBV28 | . | . | TGTGCCAGCAGTCCAAAACCCAGGACTGGTTTTAACAATGAGCAGTTCTTC | CASSPKPRTGFNNEQFF
TRBJ1-3 | TRBV7-9 | . | . | TGTGCCAGCAGCTTAAGTTCCCCCGGGGGCTCTGGAAACACCATATATTTT | CASSLSSPGGSGNTIYF
TRBJ1-1 | TRBV7-2 | . | TRBD1 | TGTGCCAGCAGCTTGGGTCGACAGGGCATGAACACTGAAGCTTTCTTT | CASSLGRQGMNTEAFF
TRBJ2-7 | TRBV2 | . | . | TGTGCCAGCACCCAAAGGCGGGCCAGGAGCTCCTACGAGCAGTACTTC | CASTQRRARSSYEQYF
TRBJ2-3 | TRBV14 | . | . | TGTGCCAGCAGCCCCCGAACGGGCACAGATACGCAGTATTTT | CASSPRTGTDTQYF
TRBJ1-4 | TRBV5-5 | . | TRBD1 | TGTGCCAGCAGCACCCCTCCAGGGGGAACTAATGAAAAACTGTTTTTT | CASSTPPGGTNEKLFF
TRBJ2-1 | TRBV27 | . | . | TGTGCCTCGGGGGGCGGGGATGAGCAGTTCTTC | CASGGGDEQFF
TRBJ1-2 | TRBV16 | . | . | TGTGCCAGCAGCCAATCAACAGGGTGGGGCTATGGCTACACCTTC | CASSQSTGWGYGYTF
TRBJ2-1 | TRBV4-3 | . | TRBD2 | TGCGCCAGCAGCCCTTCCTGGACTAGCGGGAGAATAGTAGTCTACAATGAGCAGTTCTTC | CASSPSWTSGRIVVYNEQFF
TRBJ1-1 | TRBV6-6 | once | TRBD1 | TGTGCCAGCAGGGATACCGGGACAGGGGGCACTGAAGCTTTCTTT | CASRDTGTGGTEAFF
TRBJ2-7 | TRBV4-1 | . | . | TGCGCCAGCAGCCAAGTATTCGGCGAGCAGTACTTC | CASSQVFGEQYF
TRBJ1-1 | TRBV5-1 | . | TRBD1 | TGCGCCAGCAGCAGCTGGACAGGGGCGGACACTGAAGCTTTCTTT | CASSSWTGADTEAFF
TRBJ2-1 | TRBV2 | . | . | TGTGCCAGCAGGGGACTGAGCTCCTACAATGAGCAGTTCTTC | CASRGLSSYNEQFF
TRBJ2-1 | TRBV25-1 | . | . | TGTGCCAGCAGTGTAACGGGAGCTGATGTTCGGAATGAGCAGTTCTTC | CASSVTGADVRNEQFF
TRBJ2-7 | TRBV30 | . | . | TGTGCCTGGAGTGTACGGGGGAGGTACTACGAGCAGTACTTC | CAWSVRGRYYEQYF
TRBJ2-7 | TRBV28 | . | . | TGTGCCAGCAGTTTTAGGAAGGGGGAGAAGCGGTACGAGCAGTACTTC | CASSFRKGEKRYEQYF
TRBJ2-1 | TRBV6-1 | . | TRBD2 | TGTGCCAGCAGTGGGTATAGCGGGAGGCCGGGGGGCAACAATGAGCAGTTCTTC | CASSGYSGRPGGNNEQFF
TRBJ2-7 | TRBV21-1 | . | . | TGTGCCAGCAGCAAGTGGGGGACAGGGGTTCGTGGCTACGAGCAGTACTTC | CASSKWGTGVRGYEQYF
TRBJ1-2 | TRBV12-5 | . | TRBD1 | TGTGCTAGTGGTTTGGTACGAAGGGACAGGGACAGCGCGTATGGCTACACCTTC | CASGLVRRDRDSAYGYTF
TRBJ2-7 | TRBV21-1 | . | . | TGTGCCAGCAGCAAAGGGGACAGGGTGAGAAACGAGCAGTACTTC | CASSKGDRVRNEQYF
TRBJ2-7 | TRBV28 | once | TRBD1 | TGTGCCAGCAGTTTATGGGGACAGGGTGGGGAACGGGATACGGGGGATACGCCCTACGAGCAGTACTTC | CASSLWGQGGERDTGDTPYEQYF
TRBJ2-7 | TRBV11-2 | . | TRBD2 | TGTGCCAGCAGCTTGTGGACTAGCGACTACGAGCAGTACTTC | CASSLWTSDYEQYF
TRBJ2-1 | TRBV5-4 | few | . | TGTGCCAGCAGCGCTGACTTAAGCTCCTACAATGAGCAGTTCTTC | CASSADLSSYNEQFF
TRBJ2-1 | TRBV5-6 | . | . | TGTGCCAGCAGCGAGACAGCGGGACACCACAATGAGCAGTTCTTC | CASSETAGHHNEQFF
TRBJ2-7 | TRBV7-9 | . | . | TGTGCCAGCAGCCTCTCCGGAGAAAACTACGAGCAGTACTTC | CASSLSGENYEQYF
TRBJ2-1 | TRBV18 | . | TRBD1 | TGTGCCAGCTCACCAGCCACAGGGGGACCTTCCTACAATGAGCAGTTCTTC | CASSPATGGPSYNEQFF
TRBJ2-1 | TRBV5-1 | . | . | TGCGCCAGCAGCCTACTAGGGGCGGGATTTAATGAGCAGTTCTTC | CASSLLGAGFNEQFF
TRBJ2-5 | TRBV9 | . | . | TGTGCCAGCAGCCCCGGACTGAGGGAAGAGACCCAGTACTTC | CASSPGLREETQYF
TRBJ1-3 | TRBV4-1 | . | . | TGCGCCAGCAGCCAAGATTCAGCGGCTAGAATCGGAAACACCATATATTTT | CASSQDSAARIGNTIYF
TRBJ2-5 | TRBV2 | . | . | TGTGCCAGCAGTGAAGCCCGGGTTCGGCGGAAAGAGACCCAGTACTTC | CASSEARVRRKETQYF
TRBJ1-5 | TRBV19 | once | . | TGTGCCAGTAGTATAGCGGGGGGCCGGGATAGCAATCAGCCCCAGCATTTT | CASSIAGGRDSNQPQHF
TRBJ2-5 | TRBV9 | . | TRBD1 | TGTGCCAGCAGCGGCCGGGACAGGGGCCATAATAAGGAGACCCAGTACTTC | CASSGRDRGHNKETQYF
TRBJ2-5 | TRBV6-5 | . | TRBD1 | TGTGCCAGCAGTTATGGGACAGGGGTGCAAGAGACCCAGTACTTC | CASSYGTGVQETQYF
TRBJ2-3 | TRBV28 | . | . | TGTGCCAGCAGTTACCTCCGCGGGACCGGGAGAATCCCAGATACGCAGTATTTT | CASSYLRGTGRIPDTQYF